The present T cell receptor beta chain was sequenced within a study of identical twins. Whole-study results and caveats: Invariant MAIT and iNKT cells could partly confound zero-insertion analyses. Insertion counts were lower in abundant cord blood beta clonotypes, a trend that memory repertoires did not show. Weaker excess sharing between twins was seen in beta out-of-frame sequences.

Germline V lookup: CDR1 MNHNS, CDR2 SASEGT. The CDR3 is made up of 16 amino acids. Trimming took 4 bases from V and 3 from J; bases not matched to a gene: 10. As for this clonotype: What it binds is unknown.

Unique molecular identifiers were present on the cDNA, and a universal primer site came from template switching. TCRdb fed the 5' RACE reads into MiXCR, producing one record per CDR3 protein. The sample has around 1.7 million distinct CDR3 sequences, less than 40% seen once. The clonotype comes from a newborn girl in good health. This sequence joins TRBV6-1 and TRBJ1-2; 8 bases line up with TRBD1. Sequences were obtained from cord blood. CDR3 protein: CASSGVRRGPYYGYTF. In DNA, the CDR3 is TGTGCCAGCAGTGGAGTTCGCAGGGGGCCCTACTATGGCTACACCTTC.